These 29 T cell receptor beta chains share one sample of origin, sequenced in a study of T-cell reconstitution after alpha-beta-depleted transplantation in children. Unique molecular identifiers tagged the TCRbeta library. One entry per CDR3 protein, called by TCRdb with MiXCR from the PCR reads. This table holds about 580,000 distinct CDR3 sequences, about a quarter found once. This specimen consisted of PBMCs, obtained before TCRalphabeta/CD19-depleted stem cell transplant. The source of these receptors is a boy under two years old with Wiskott-Aldrich syndrome, due to receive a stem cell transplant.

V and J are TRBV4-1 and TRBJ2-2; 10 nucleotides line up with TRBD1. Unmatched junction bases numbered 3, after V lost 4 bases and J lost 4 bases. Germline CDR1 and CDR2: MGHRA and YSYEKL. CDR3 length: 15 residues. The CDR3 spells CASSPRDRGTGELFF. The CDR3 DNA follows: TGCGCCAGCAGCCCCCGGGACAGGGGCACCGGGGAGCTGTTTTTT.

This chain uses TRBV20-1 with TRBJ2-7; D is undetermined. Trimming took 0 bases from V and 2 from J, leaving 14 bases between them. In germline, CDR1 is DFQATT, CDR2 SNEGSKA (reference sequence). The CDR3 totals 15 residues. The CDR3 sequence is CSARDQKSLTYEQYF. Here the CDR3 DNA reads TGCAGTGCTAGAGACCAGAAGTCCTTAACCTACGAGCAGTACTTC.

The chain links TRBV10-3 to TRBJ2-7; no definite D call. The CDR3 extends over 13 amino acids. The ends were cut back, 3 bases at V and 7 bases at J, with 13 bases in the middle. Germline V lookup: CDR1 ENHRY, CDR2 SYGVKD. In nucleotides, the CDR3 is TGTGCCATCAGTGATTTATCGCTAGAAGAGCAGTACTTC. It specifies CAISDLSLEEQYF.

The chain has TRBV12-3 or TRBV12-4 and TRBJ2-1, with a possible D match to TRBD1 (6 bases). CDR3 length equals 13 residues. Trimming shortened V by 3 bases and J by 9 bases, and 12 bases separated the two germline ends. The CDR3 reads CASSFNQGSEQFF. The CDR3 nucleotides read TGTGCCAGCAGTTTTAATCAGGGGTCTGAGCAGTTCTTC.

This sequence joins TRBV10-3 and TRBJ2-2, with 13 positions matching TRBD2. Germline CDR1 ENHRY, CDR2 SYGVKD. The junction had 6 bases not matched to a gene; V was cut back by 8 bases and J by 0 bases. The CDR3 covers 17 residues. CDR3 nucleotides: TGTGCCATCGCCAGACTAGCGGGAGGTGCGAACACCGGGGAGCTGTTTTTT. Translated: CAIARLAGGANTGELFF.

The V call is TRBV29-1, the J call TRBJ2-3, with a tentative D call TRBD2 (6 bases). In germline, CDR1 is SQVTM, CDR2 ANQGSEA. The CDR3 loop spans 13 amino acids. Deletions cut 7 bases from V and 2 bases from J, with 13 bases between. The CDR3 spells CSAGSRYTDTQYF. The DNA for the CDR3 is TGCAGCGCCGGGAGTCGGTACACAGATACGCAGTATTTT.

This clonotype was counted only a few times. The chain uses TRBV6-1 and TRBJ2-5; D is possibly TRBD1 (5 bases). The V and J ends lost 9 bases and 5 bases respectively, with 22 bases between them. Germline values: CDR1 MNHNS, CDR2 SASEGT. The CDR3 consists of 15 residues. The CDR3 sequence: CASTIDSFNWETQYF. The CDR3, as DNA: TGTGCCAGTACCATAGACAGCTTCAATTGGGAGACCCAGTACTTC.

This clonotype has more than one count but fewer than ten. The CDR3 is CASSFTSGPIRVWFF. CDR3 coding DNA: TGTGCCAGCAGCTTTACTAGCGGTCCAATTCGGGTTTGGTTCTTC. The V call is TRBV5-6, the J call TRBJ2-1, with 8 bases aligning to TRBD2. Per the germline V gene, CDR1 is SGHDT and CDR2 is YYEEEE. CDR3 length equals 15 residues. Losses at the gene ends were 2 bases for V and 15 bases for J; bases not matched to a gene: 16. The whole variable domain, filled in from reference TRBV5-6 and TRBJ2-1, reads DAGVTQSPTHLIKTRGQQVTLRCSPKSGHDTVSWYQQALGQGPQFIFQYYEEEERQRGNFPDRFSGHQFPNYSSELNVNALLLGDSALYLCASSFTSGPIRVWFFGPGTRLTVL.

The V call is TRBV28, the J call TRBJ2-7; D might be TRBD1 or TRBD2, each matching 5 bases. This CDR3 comprises 17 residues. Trimming pared 8 bases from V and 3 bases from J, leaving 26 bases between. Per germline, CDR1 MDHEN and CDR2 SYDVKM. The chain's CDR3 is CASGSTWSGTKYYEQYF. The CDR3 DNA reads TGTGCCAGCGGGTCGACTTGGTCAGGGACCAAATACTACGAGCAGTACTTC.

The chain carries TRBV5-1 and TRBJ2-1; 8 nucleotides align to TRBD1. The CDR3 is made up of 15 amino acids. Per germline, CDR1 SGHRS and CDR2 YFSETQ. J was trimmed by 8 bases and V by 0 bases; bases with no gene match: 7. The CDR3 spells CASSLVRTGRHEQFF. CDR3 coding DNA: TGCGCCAGCAGCTTGGTACGGACAGGGCGCCATGAGCAGTTCTTC.

The table lists this clonotype with a few counts. This chain links TRBV20-1 with TRBJ2-2; 7 positions match TRBD2. After removal of 0 bases from V and 5 bases from J, the junction contained 9 bases not matched to a gene. Per the germline V gene, CDR1 is DFQATT and CDR2 is SNEGSKA (reference sequence). The CDR3 is 16 amino acids. The CDR3 coding sequence is TGCAGTGCTAGAGATGGCGGGAGCGTTTCGACCGGGGAGCTGTTTTTT. Its protein product is CSARDGGSVSTGELFF.

The rearrangement links TRBV29-1 to TRBJ2-5; TRBD1 matches at 7 bases. The CDR3 has 12 residues. Germline V gene sequence: CDR1 SQVTM, CDR2 ANQGSEA. J was trimmed by 3 bases and V by 6 bases; bases with no gene match: 4. The CDR3 loop is CSVGTVKETQYF. DNA for the CDR3: TGCAGCGTGGGGACAGTGAAAGAGACCCAGTACTTC.

This chain links TRBV6-5 with TRBJ2-5, with 10 bases that match TRBD2. Germline V lookup: CDR1 MNHEY, CDR2 SVGAGI. The CDR3 totals 17 residues. The J segment lost 5 bases and the V segment lost 0 bases, leaving 9 bases of the junction unmatched. The CDR3 loop is CASSYSRVAGGRETQYF. The CDR3 coding sequence is TGTGCCAGCAGTTACTCGCGGGTAGCGGGAGGTCGGGAGACCCAGTACTTC.

V gene TRBV7-8 combines with J gene TRBJ2-1, with 14 bases identical to TRBD2. The junction had 5 bases not matched to a gene; V was cut back by 3 bases and J by 7 bases. The CDR3 totals 16 residues. Germline V CDR1 and CDR2: SGHVS, FQNEAQ. The CDR3 nucleotides are TGTGCCAGCAGCTTGCTCGGGACTAGCGGGAGAAATGAGCAGTTCTTC. As protein: CASSLLGTSGRNEQFF.

This clonotype was seen a handful of times. The V and J genes are TRBV6-1 and TRBJ1-1; D is unresolved. The CDR3 contains 13 residues. The V and J ends lost 2 bases and 1 base respectively, with 5 bases between them. Germline assignment: CDR1 MNHNS and CDR2 SASEGT. This CDR3 is CASSERPNTEAFF. The DNA for the CDR3 is TGTGCCAGCAGTGAAAGACCGAACACTGAAGCTTTCTTT.

The chain joins TRBV5-1 to TRBJ2-1; TRBD2 matches 8 bases. CDR3 length: 16 amino acids. V lost 0 bases and J lost 7; bases outside the gene matches: 9. Germline V lookup: CDR1 SGHRS, CDR2 YFSETQ. The CDR3 DNA reads TGCGCCAGCAGCTTGGCCCTAGCGGGTCAACGAAATGAGCAGTTCTTC. Encoded protein: CASSLALAGQRNEQFF.

This chain joins TRBV5-1 and TRBJ2-5; 8 bases align to TRBD1. This CDR3 has 17 amino acids. Germline V CDR1 and CDR2: SGHRS, YFSETQ. V lost 4 bases to trimming and J lost 0 bases; unmatched junction nucleotides: 11. The CDR3 DNA follows: TGCGCCAGCAGCCCCGGGCGACAGGGGCTATACCAAGAGACCCAGTACTTC. This encodes CASSPGRQGLYQETQYF.

This clonotype turned up a few times. The J gene is TRBJ2-7, the V gene TRBV10-3; TRBD2 aligns across 7 bases. The germline V gene encodes CDR1 ENHRY and CDR2 SYGVKD. The CDR3 sequence is 15 residues long. J was trimmed by 0 bases and V by 5 bases; bases with no gene match: 7. The CDR3 sequence is CAISQNSGLSYEQYF. As DNA, the CDR3 is TGTGCCATCAGTCAAAATAGCGGGCTCTCCTACGAGCAGTACTTC.

This sequence joins TRBV5-1 and TRBJ2-7, with D perhaps matching TRBD2 (11 bases). The CDR3 contains 18 residues. In germline, CDR1 is SGHRS, CDR2 YFSETQ. Between the trimmed V and J ends, which lost 1 base and 7 bases, there was a span of 27 bases. CDR3 sequence reads: CASSLSGQGRLAGREQYF. The CDR3 DNA reads as TGCGCCAGCAGCTTGTCGGGACAGGGGCGACTAGCGGGACGGGAGCAGTACTTC. Supplemented by reference TRBV5-1 and TRBJ2-7, the full variable domain reads KAGVTQTPRYLIKTRGQQVTLSCSPISGHRSVSWYQQTPGQGLQFLFEYFSETQRNKGNFPGRFSGRQFSNSRSEMNVSTLELGDSALYLCASSLSGQGRLAGREQYFGPGTRLTVT.

This sequence joins TRBV5-1 and TRBJ2-3; possibly TRBD2 for D (6 bases). The V gene lost 2 bases and the J gene lost 3 bases, with 16 bases spanning the gap. The CDR3 runs 16 residues. Germline V gene sequence: CDR1 SGHRS, CDR2 YFSETQ. The CDR3 here is CASSFTGADATDTQYF. The CDR3 DNA follows: TGCGCCAGCAGCTTCACGGGAGCCGATGCAACAGATACGCAGTATTTT.

V usage is TRBV29-1 and J usage is TRBJ2-5, with D hard to call. The germline V and J ends were trimmed by 4 bases and 1 base, with 10 bases remaining between them. The CDR3 length is 13 residues. Germline assignment: CDR1 SQVTM and CDR2 ANQGSEA. The CDR3 DNA follows: TGCAGCGTTGTGTGGACCTTCCAAGAGACCCAGTACTTC. Amino acids: CSVVWTFQETQYF.

The chain employs TRBV12-3 or TRBV12-4 and TRBJ1-2, with D perhaps TRBD1 (5 bases). This CDR3 is 14 amino acids long. The germline V and J ends were trimmed by 5 bases and 7 bases, with 17 bases remaining between them. The CDR3 DNA reads TGTGCCAGCAGTCTTAGGTCAGGGTATGGTGGCTACACCTTC. Translation: CASSLRSGYGGYTF.

This clonotype showed up many times. The rearrangement uses TRBV5-1 and TRBJ2-5; 11 positions agree with TRBD2. The CDR3 is 15 amino acids. The germline CDR1 and CDR2 sequences are SGHRS and YFSETQ. The trim removed 4 bases at V and 4 bases at J, leaving 6 bases unmatched. The CDR3 here is CASSDRLAGRETQYF. In nucleotides, the CDR3 is TGCGCCAGCAGCGATAGACTAGCGGGACGAGAGACCCAGTACTTC.

A remark on this clonotype: One junction end does not reproduce the germline sequence, and a read error may be involved. This chain joins TRBV6-5 and TRBJ2-2; TRBD1 aligns across 10 bases. The CDR3 totals 17 residues. CDR1 MNHEY and CDR2 SVGAGI come from the germline V gene. The CDR3: CATSYTGQGANTGELFF. CDR3 sequence (DNA): TGTGCCACCAGTTACACCGGACAGGGGGCGAACACCGGGGAGCTGTTTTTT.

This clonotype was seen at least ten times. This rearrangement joins TRBV20-1 to TRBJ2-1; D remains ambiguous. V was trimmed by 6 bases and J by 4 bases, leaving 7 bases between them. The CDR3 is 11 residues long. From germline, CDR1 is DFQATT and CDR2 SNEGSKA (reference sequence). The chain's CDR3 is CSAQRYNEQFF. CDR3 coding DNA: TGCAGTGCCCAGAGATACAATGAGCAGTTCTTC.

V usage is TRBV6-2 or TRBV6-3 and J usage is TRBJ2-7; D is possibly TRBD1 (5 bases). V was cut by 7 bases and J by 0 bases, with 13 bases left in between. The CDR3 is made up of 14 amino acids. Germline V gene lookup returns CDR1 MNHEY and CDR2 SVGEGT. The DNA of the CDR3 is TGTGCCAGCACCCGGAGAGACAGCTCCTACGAGCAGTACTTC. Protein product: CASTRRDSSYEQYF.

This clonotype was recorded a few times. The V and J genes are TRBV21-1 and TRBJ2-1; TRBD1 is the table's D call, not checked against the DNA. TRBV21-1 has pseudogene status. The CDR3 consists of 15 residues. This chain's CDR3 is CASSNLQTGRNEQFF. The CDR3 region has the DNA TGTGCCAGCAGCAACCTCCAGACAGGGAGAAATGAGCAGTTCTTC.

This clonotype has a handful of counts. The V and J genes are TRBV7-3 and TRBJ2-7; D remains ambiguous. Trimming cost V 5 bases and J 6 bases, with 17 bases left between them. Germline V gene data show CDR1 as SGHTA and CDR2 as FQGTGA. The CDR3 consists of 14 residues. Here the CDR3 DNA reads TGTGCCAGCAGCCAGAACGCGGCCGTCTCCGAGCAGTACTTC. Translating it yields CASSQNAAVSEQYF.

V and J are TRBV5-1 and TRBJ2-7; D is possibly TRBD2 (6 bases). This CDR3 contains 16 residues. The germline CDR1 and CDR2 sequences are SGHRS and YFSETQ. Deletions cut 4 bases from V and 6 bases from J, with 23 bases between. The CDR3 protein is CASSPGLRGATGEQYF. Written as DNA, the CDR3 is TGCGCCAGCAGCCCTGGTCTCCGCGGGGCTACGGGCGAGCAGTACTTC.